A single sample gave rise to the 8 T cell receptor beta chains below, sequenced in a study of blood T cell repertoires in COVID-19. TCRdb keeps only in-frame clones here, not all; method: immunoSEQ multiplex PCR. The sample shows more than 25,000 clones, 70% to 90% of them seen only once. Sequenced sample: peripheral blood. The receptor source for this set is an elderly woman with COVID-19, enrolled during active disease.

This chain joins TRBV5-1 and TRBJ2-3; D gene ambiguous. V was pared by 4 bases and J by 6 bases, with 6 bases between. This CDR3 has 11 amino acids. Germline lookup yields CDR1 SGHRS and CDR2 YFSETQ. The CDR3: CASSQQDTQYF. The CDR3 DNA sequence: TGCGCCAGCAGCCAACAGGATACGCAGTATTTT.

There are a few counts of this clone. This chain joins TRBV2 and TRBJ1-5; 9 nucleotides agree with TRBD1. With V trimmed by 6 bases and J by 5 bases, 8 bases remained unmatched. The CDR3 is 15 residues long. The V gene's germline CDR1 is SNHLY and CDR2 FYNNEI. CDR3 coding DNA: TGTGCCAGCAGCGAACAGGGGGCTAGAGATCAGCCCCAGCATTTT. Its translation: CASSEQGARDQPQHF.

The V call is TRBV6-5, the J call TRBJ2-2, with 7 bases fitting TRBD2. The CDR3 is 14 amino acids. Trimming took 5 bases from V and 4 from J; bases not matched to a gene: 4. The germline V gene encodes CDR1 MNHEY and CDR2 SVGAGI. In DNA, the CDR3 is TGTGCCAGCAGTCGCAGCGGGGCCACCGGGGAGCTGTTTTTT. Protein product: CASSRSGATGELFF.

The chain recombines TRBV4-1 with TRBJ2-2; D is ambiguous. V lost 4 bases, J lost 3 bases, and 9 bases lay in between. CDR1 is MGHRA, CDR2 YSYEKL, per germline. This CDR3 spans 14 amino acids. CDR3 region: CASSPFIDTGELFF. CDR3 DNA sequence: TGCGCCAGCAGCCCTTTCATAGACACCGGGGAGCTGTTTTTT.

The V and J genes are TRBV7-2 and TRBJ2-7, with 7 bases fitting TRBD1. The CDR3 has 16 residues. CDR1 is SGHTA, CDR2 FQGNSA, per germline. V shed 5 bases, J shed 3 bases, and the junction held 13 bases outside the gene matches. The CDR3 spells CASSQKRTGAGYEQYF. The CDR3 DNA is TGTGCCAGCAGCCAGAAAAGAACAGGGGCTGGCTACGAGCAGTACTTC.

V is TRBV6-2 or TRBV6-3 and J is TRBJ2-3; the match to TRBD1 covers 7 bases. With V trimmed by 5 bases and J by 0 bases, 11 bases remained unmatched. Per the germline V gene, CDR1 is MNHEY and CDR2 is SVGEGT. This CDR3 has 17 residues. The CDR3 is CASSPRPGTASTDTQYF. The CDR3 nucleotides read TGTGCCAGCAGTCCCCGCCCCGGGACAGCTAGCACAGATACGCAGTATTTT.

This chain links TRBV6-5 with TRBJ2-2, with D maybe TRBD2 (5 bases). The CDR3 covers 15 residues. Deletions cut 8 bases from V and 6 bases from J, with 19 bases between. Germline V gives CDR1 MNHEY, CDR2 SVGAGI. The CDR3: CASGELLVSSGELFF. CDR3 sequence (DNA): TGTGCCAGCGGGGAATTACTAGTTTCGTCCGGGGAGCTGTTTTTT.

The chain joins TRBV9 to TRBJ2-1, with TRBD2 matching 15 bases. This CDR3 contains 18 residues. V trimming: 4 bases; J trimming: 0 bases; junction bases outside the gene matches: 5. The germline V gene encodes CDR1 SGDLS and CDR2 YYNGEE. The CDR3 loop reads CASSPRTSGGASYNEQFF. CDR3 DNA: TGTGCCAGCAGCCCTCGGACTAGCGGGGGGGCCTCCTACAATGAGCAGTTCTTC. The complete variable domain, with remaining parts taken from reference TRBV9 and TRBJ2-1, reads DSGVTQTPKHLITATGQRVTLRCSPRSGDLSVYWYQQSLDQGLQFLIQYYNGEERAKGNILERFSAQQFPDLHSELNLSSLELGDSALYFCASSPRTSGGASYNEQFFGPGTRLTVL.